Listed here are 27 T cell receptor beta chains from one sample, sequenced in a study of cytomegalovirus exposure and HLA in healthy donors. The study ran its PCR with 60 Vbeta and 13 Jbeta primers. Some clones are missing from TCRdb's copy, which holds only in-frame ones; the method was immunoSEQ multiplex PCR. The data contain around 97,000 clones, roughly 76% of them singletons. The sequenced sample was PBMCs. The receptors originated from a man in his forties or fifties in good health and CMV-seronegative.

This clone came up a few times. The gene calls are TRBV5-1 and TRBJ1-4, with 7 nucleotides matching TRBD1. The CDR3 spans 15 residues. CDR1 is SGHRS, CDR2 YFSETQ, per germline. V lost 4 bases, J lost 3 bases, and 6 bases stayed unmatched. In DNA, the CDR3 is TGCGCCAGCAGCCCTCAGGGGGGTTCTAATGAAAAACTGTTTTTT. This gives the protein CASSPQGGSNEKLFF.

This chain links TRBV2 with TRBJ1-6, with 11 bases lining up with TRBD1. This CDR3 comprises 16 residues. With V trimmed by 6 bases and J by 9 bases, 10 bases remained unmatched. Germline CDR1 reads SNHLY; CDR2 reads FYNNEI. The CDR3 DNA reads as TGTGCCAGCAGCGGAGCCGGACAGGGGGCGGCTTCACCCCTCCACTTT. Encoded protein: CASSGAGQGAASPLHF.

This chain joins TRBV5-4 and TRBJ2-1; D possibly corresponds to TRBD1 (5 bases). This CDR3 is 12 amino acids long. CDR1 and CDR2 (germline): SGHNT, YYREEE (reference sequence). The V end lost 2 bases, the J end lost 5 bases, and 5 bases lay between the germline ends. The DNA for the CDR3 is TGTGCCAGCAGCTTAGGGGACAATGAGCAGTTCTTC. It yields the protein CASSLGDNEQFF.

The DNA for the CDR3 is TGCGCCAGCAGCCCCGCAGCTAACTATGGCTACACCTTC. It translates to CASSPAANYGYTF. The chain combines TRBV4-3 with TRBJ1-2, with D hard to call. V lost 4 bases and J 0 bases, leaving 6 bases between the germline ends. Germline assignment: CDR1 LGHNA and CDR2 YSLEER. CDR3 length equals 13 residues.

The chain employs TRBV5-1 and TRBJ2-3; D is possibly TRBD2 (7 bases). V was shortened by 3 bases and J by 2 bases, with 10 bases between the two germline ends. The CDR3 runs 14 residues. Germline V gene data show CDR1 as SGHRS and CDR2 as YFSETQ. The CDR3, as DNA: TGCGCCAGCAGCTCGGCGGGGGCCACAGATACGCAGTATTTT. It is translated as CASSSAGATDTQYF.

The V gene is TRBV5-6, the J gene TRBJ2-7, with TRBD1 matching over 9 bases. The germline gives CDR1 SGHDT, CDR2 YYEEEE. Germline trimming cut 2 bases from V and 8 bases from J; bases unmatched to any gene: 11. The CDR3 has 15 amino acids. CDR3 DNA sequence: TGTGCCAGCAGCTTACGGTGGGGACAGGGCCTAAAGCAGTACTTC. Its protein is CASSLRWGQGLKQYF.

The V and J genes are TRBV28 and TRBJ1-5; possible D gene TRBD1, 5 bases. V lost 3 bases and J 7 bases, leaving 13 bases between the germline ends. This CDR3 contains 14 residues. Germline values: CDR1 MDHEN, CDR2 SYDVKM. In DNA, the CDR3 is TGTGCCAGCAGTTTGGGTCAGGGCCCCCAGCCCCAGCATTTT. Protein product: CASSLGQGPQPQHF.

This clone was found a few times. The rearrangement uses TRBV4-1 and TRBJ1-2; 10 bases are shared with TRBD1. CDR1 MGHRA and CDR2 YSYEKL come from the germline V gene. The CDR3 runs to 16 residues. Germline trimming cut 2 bases from V and 5 bases from J; bases unmatched to any gene: 8. The CDR3 bases are TGCGCCAGCAGCCAACCACCGGGACAGGGGCATTATGGCTACACCTTC. Translated: CASSQPPGQGHYGYTF.

The chain is built from TRBV4-2 and TRBJ2-5; 8 positions match TRBD2. Germline CDR1 and CDR2: LGHNA and YNFKEQ. V shed 2 bases, J shed 5 bases, and the junction held 10 bases outside the gene matches. The CDR3 is made up of 16 amino acids. CDR3 in amino acids: CASSQWVAGGSETQYF. CDR3 nucleotide sequence: TGTGCCAGCAGCCAATGGGTGGCGGGGGGAAGCGAGACCCAGTACTTC.

The chain combines TRBV11-2 with TRBJ2-2; 10 bases are a match to TRBD2. Germline CDR1 SGHAT, CDR2 FQNNGV. The V and J ends lost 0 bases and 5 bases, in that order; junction bases with no gene match: 6. CDR3 length: 17 amino acids. The CDR3 sequence: CASSLDGLAGATGELFF. As DNA, the CDR3 is TGTGCCAGCAGCTTAGATGGCCTAGCGGGGGCGACCGGGGAGCTGTTTTTT. Looking up the rest from reference TRBV11-2 and TRBJ2-2 gives the full variable domain: EAGVAQSPRYKIIEKRQSVAFWCNPISGHATLYWYQQILGQGPKLLIQFQNNGVVDDSQLPKDRFSAERLKGVDSTLKIQPAKLEDSAVYLCASSLDGLAGATGELFFGEGSRLTVL.

The CDR3 sequence: CASGARRTIHGYTF. The CDR3 DNA is TGTGCCAGCGGAGCCCGCAGGACTATCCATGGCTACACCTTC. This chain links TRBV27 with TRBJ1-2; D remains ambiguous. V gave up 8 bases and J gave up 6 bases, with 19 bases separating them. The CDR3 has 14 amino acids. Germline V gene lookup returns CDR1 MNHEY and CDR2 SMNVEV (reference sequence).

The J gene is TRBJ2-3, the V gene TRBV18; TRBD2 matches 11 bases. V was clipped by 6 bases and J by 6 bases; unmatched bases: 11. CDR3 length: 16 residues. In germline, CDR1 is KGHSH, CDR2 LQKENI. The CDR3 loop reads CASSPGLAGAPDTQYF. The CDR3 DNA follows: TGTGCCAGCTCGCCCGGACTAGCGGGCGCCCCGGATACGCAGTATTTT.

This clone has only one observation. The chain carries TRBV27 and TRBJ2-5, with 7 nucleotides matching TRBD2. The trim removed 6 bases at V and 5 bases at J, leaving 9 bases unmatched. This CDR3 contains 14 residues. Germline values: CDR1 MNHEY, CDR2 SMNVEV (reference sequence). The CDR3, as DNA: TGTGCCAGCAGCCTCCGGGACTATGGGGAGACCCAGTACTTC. It codes for CASSLRDYGETQYF.

This chain uses TRBV28 with TRBJ2-5, with D possibly matching TRBD1 (8 bases). CDR3 size: 15 residues. Per the germline V gene, CDR1 is MDHEN and CDR2 is SYDVKM. Trimming left V 5 bases short and J 1 base short, with 14 bases between. In nucleotides, the CDR3 is TGTGCCAGCAGTATGGGAGGGACAGGCCAAGAGACCCAGTACTTC. Its protein product is CASSMGGTGQETQYF.

This rearrangement joins TRBV7-8 to TRBJ2-1; TRBD1 matches at 8 bases. Germline CDR1 and CDR2: SGHVS and FQNEAQ. Trimming at V came to 5 bases and at J to 6 bases, leaving 12 bases not matched to a gene. This CDR3 region has 16 residues. CDR3 nucleotide sequence: TGTGCCAGCAGCCCGCGGGACTTAACAGGGGGCAATGAGCAGTTCTTC. This translates into CASSPRDLTGGNEQFF.

The chain couples TRBV28 to TRBJ2-7; TRBD1 matches at 7 bases. The germline V gene encodes CDR1 MDHEN and CDR2 SYDVKM. Trimming cost V 4 bases and J 0 bases; bases outside gene matches: 6. The CDR3 covers 15 residues. CDR3 DNA: TGTGCCAGCAGTTCCCCGGGACAGAGCTCCTACGAGCAGTACTTC. Translated: CASSSPGQSSYEQYF. The full variable domain, completed using reference TRBV28 and TRBJ2-7, is DVKVTQSSRYLVKRTGEKVFLECVQDMDHENMFWYRQDPGLGLRLIYFSYDVKMKEKGDIPEGYSVSREKKERFSLILESASTNQTSMYLCASSSPGQSSYEQYFGPGTRLTVT.

This chain links TRBV15 with TRBJ2-3, with D possibly being TRBD2 (7 bases). There are 16 residues in the CDR3. V was cut by 0 bases and J by 6 bases, with 16 bases left in between. Germline assignment: CDR1 LNHNV and CDR2 YYDKDF (reference sequence). This CDR3 is CATSRDMTGGRDTQYF. The CDR3 bases are TGTGCCACCAGCAGAGATATGACGGGGGGCCGGGATACGCAGTATTTT.

This chain links TRBV4-3 with TRBJ2-3; a possible D gene is TRBD2 (5 bases). Per the germline V gene, CDR1 is LGHNA and CDR2 is YSLEER. V gave up 4 bases and J gave up 8 bases, with 13 bases separating them. This CDR3 contains 13 residues. CDR3 residues: CASSLEGRGTQYF. CDR3 nucleotides: TGCGCCAGCAGCCTTGAGGGTAGAGGTACGCAGTATTTT.

V gene TRBV7-2 combines with J gene TRBJ2-5, with TRBD1 identical over 8 bases. The CDR3 is made up of 15 amino acids. J lost 5 bases, V lost 1 base, and 6 bases had no gene match. The germline CDR1 and CDR2 sequences are SGHTA and FQGNSA. DNA of the CDR3: TGTGCCAGCAGCTTAGGGACAGGGTTCCGGGAGACCCAGTACTTC. Its translation is CASSLGTGFRETQYF. The complete variable domain, with remaining parts taken from reference TRBV7-2 and TRBJ2-5, reads GAGVSQSPSNKVTEKGKDVELRCDPISGHTALYWYRQSLGQGLEFLIYFQGNSAPDKSGLPSDRFSAERTGGSVSTLTIQRTQQEDSAVYLCASSLGTGFRETQYFGPGTRLLVL.

This clone was seen more than once but under ten times. The chain has TRBV27 and TRBJ1-6, with 8 nucleotides matching TRBD1. The CDR3 covers 16 residues. The ends lost 6 bases at V and 4 bases at J; junction bases unmatched: 8. Germline V gene sequence: CDR1 MNHEY, CDR2 SMNVEV (reference sequence). CDR3 sequence (DNA): TGTGCCAGCAGCGACAGGGGCACTCTTTATAATTCACCCCTCCACTTT. The encoded protein is CASSDRGTLYNSPLHF.

V usage is TRBV5-1 and J usage is TRBJ2-4; tentatively, D is TRBD2 (5 bases). Germline CDR1 is SGHRS and CDR2 is YFSETQ. V shed 0 bases and J shed 6 bases, with 13 bases lying between them. The CDR3 has 15 residues. The CDR3: CASSLGELGGNIQYF. Written as DNA, the CDR3 is TGCGCCAGCAGCTTGGGGGAGTTGGGTGGAAACATTCAGTACTTC.

The chain recombines TRBV30 with TRBJ2-7, with D tentatively TRBD1 (5 bases). This CDR3 is built from 14 residues. The V gene's germline CDR1 is GTSNPN and CDR2 SVGIG (reference sequence). The V end was cut by 0 bases, the J end by 6 bases, with 15 bases between. CDR3 bases: TGTGCCTGGAGTGTAAGTAGGGGCAGGGCCGAGCAGTACTTC. Translation gives CAWSVSRGRAEQYF.

The chain is built from TRBV5-4 and TRBJ2-7; D is ambiguous. Germline V gene sequence: CDR1 SGHNT, CDR2 YYREEE (reference sequence). The V gene lost 0 bases and the J gene lost 6 bases, with 13 bases spanning the gap. The CDR3 loop spans 14 amino acids. The CDR3 loop is CASSLALPESEQYF. CDR3 sequence (DNA): TGTGCCAGCAGCTTGGCATTGCCCGAGAGCGAGCAGTACTTC.

The V call is TRBV7-8, the J call TRBJ2-5; 7 nucleotides line up with TRBD1. The CDR3 has 13 residues. With V trimmed by 5 bases and J by 6 bases, 6 bases remained unmatched. CDR1 is SGHVS and CDR2 is FQNEAQ in the germline V gene. CDR3 sequence reads: CASSVDREQTQYF. CDR3 sequence (DNA): TGTGCCAGCAGCGTCGACAGGGAACAGACCCAGTACTTC.

This chain uses TRBV4-3 with TRBJ2-7; 7 bases map to TRBD1. This CDR3 is 14 amino acids long. The germline gives CDR1 LGHNA, CDR2 YSLEER. Trimming removed 0 bases from V and 2 bases from J; junction bases left unmatched: 1. The CDR3 sequence is CASSQDTGAYEQYF. In DNA, the CDR3 is TGCGCCAGCAGCCAAGATACAGGGGCCTACGAGCAGTACTTC.

This sequence joins TRBV5-1 and TRBJ2-2; 13 bases are a match to TRBD2. This CDR3 is built from 15 residues. Germline V lookup: CDR1 SGHRS, CDR2 YFSETQ. The V segment lost 4 bases and the J segment 6 bases; nucleotides outside the gene matches: 3. The CDR3 reads CASSGLAGDPGELFF. DNA of the CDR3: TGCGCCAGCAGCGGACTAGCGGGGGACCCCGGGGAGCTGTTTTTT.

For the CDR3, the DNA is TGTGCCAGCAGTTACCAGGACAGTATCGGCTACGAGCAGTACTTC. This gives the protein CASSYQDSIGYEQYF. The chain joins TRBV6-6 to TRBJ2-7; tentatively, D is TRBD1 (6 bases). The CDR3 extends over 15 amino acids. With 2 bases removed from V and 3 bases from J, the gap between germline ends came to 14 bases. CDR1 is MNHNY, CDR2 SVGAGI, per germline (reference sequence).